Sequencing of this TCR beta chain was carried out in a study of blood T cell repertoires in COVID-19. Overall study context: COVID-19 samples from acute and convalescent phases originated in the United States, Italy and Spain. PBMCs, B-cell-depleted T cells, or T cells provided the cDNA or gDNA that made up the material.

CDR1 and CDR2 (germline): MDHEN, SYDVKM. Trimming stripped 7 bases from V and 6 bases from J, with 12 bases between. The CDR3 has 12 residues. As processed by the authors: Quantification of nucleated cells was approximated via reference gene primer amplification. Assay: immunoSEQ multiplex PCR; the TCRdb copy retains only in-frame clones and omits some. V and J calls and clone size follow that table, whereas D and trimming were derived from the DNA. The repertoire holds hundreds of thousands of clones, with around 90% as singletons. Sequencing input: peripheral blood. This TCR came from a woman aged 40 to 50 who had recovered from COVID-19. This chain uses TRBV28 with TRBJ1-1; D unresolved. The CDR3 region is CASTTPRAEAFF. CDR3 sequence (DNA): TGTGCCAGCACCACCCCCCGGGCTGAAGCTTTCTTT. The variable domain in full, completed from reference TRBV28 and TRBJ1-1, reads DVKVTQSSRYLVKRTGEKVFLECVQDMDHENMFWYRQDPGLGLRLIYFSYDVKMKEKGDIPEGYSVSREKKERFSLILESASTNQTSMYLCASTTPRAEAFFGQGTRLTVV.